The rows below give T cell receptor beta chains drawn from one sample of a study of T cell repertoires in cytomegalovirus infection. TCRdb reprocessed the reads via MiXCR and lists one record per CDR3 protein. The sample includes some 350,000 distinct CDR3 sequences, 25% to 30% seen only once; the top ten take around 19%. Which antigens these TCRs recognize remains unknown. This specimen consisted of cultured PBMCs, obtained from culture after CMV antigen stimulation. All receptors derive from a human donor in good health (CMV status not recorded). Some clones in this sample may be carry-over from other donors' samples. Each CDR3 is given with its conserved first and last residue. The D gene is left open where the match is weak. Expanded clones get a size class; other rows say once, few or many, or leave the size out.

d_gene	abundance	v_gene	j_gene	CDR3nt	CDR3aa
-	-	TRBV11-2	TRBJ2-1	TGTGCCAGCAGCTCGATCCTTTCGGGGCAGTTCTTC	CASSSILSGQFF
TRBD1	-	TRBV30	TRBJ1-2	TGTGCCTGGGGGGTGCCCGGGACAGGGCCACCCTTGAACTATGGCTACACCTTC	CAWGVPGTGPPLNYGYTF
-	many	TRBV7-8	TRBJ2-2	TGTGCCAGCAGCTTAGAGATAGGGGGGGGCTCGGTCGGGGAGCTGTTTTTT	CASSLEIGGGSVGELFF
-	-	TRBV18	TRBJ2-7	TGTGCCAGCTCACCACCCTCCCTCAACGAGCAGTACTTC	CASSPPSLNEQYF
TRBD2	few	TRBV7-6	TRBJ2-7	TGTGCCAGCAGCCCCCGAGGACTAGCGGGGCCTCGCGGGCAGTACTTC	CASSPRGLAGPRGQYF
-	many	TRBV7-2	TRBJ1-5	TGTGCCAGCAGCCCTACCCGGGGGCAGCCCCAGCATTTT	CASSPTRGQPQHF
TRBD2	-	TRBV20-1	TRBJ2-1	TGCAGTGCTGGAAGGACTAGCGGGAGTGATCATGCGGTTAATGAGCAGTTCTTC	CSAGRTSGSDHAVNEQFF
TRBD1	-	TRBV19	TRBJ1-1	TGTGCCAGTACCATGCGGGACAGGGAAGCGACTGAAGCTTTCTTT	CASTMRDREATEAFF
-	-	TRBV16	TRBJ1-1	TGTGCCAGCAGCCAATCGATAAGGGGAGGCACTGAAGCTTTCTTT	CASSQSIRGGTEAFF
TRBD1	-	TRBV7-7	TRBJ2-5	TGTGCCAGCAGCTGGGGACAGGGCCGAGAGACCCAGTACTTC	CASSWGQGRETQYF
-	many	TRBV12-3/TRBV12-4	TRBJ1-1	TGTGCCAGCAGTGGGGGTTTTTCGGGGAACACTGAAGCTTTCTTT	CASSGGFSGNTEAFF
-	-	TRBV5-4	TRBJ2-2	TGTGCCAGCAGCTCCGGTAGGGGGGCCTCGAACACCGGGGAGCTGTTTTTT	CASSSGRGASNTGELFF
-	-	TRBV27	TRBJ1-5	TGTGCCAGCAGTTTATCGGAATATAGCAATCAGCCCCAGCATTTT	CASSLSEYSNQPQHF
TRBD1	few	TRBV7-8	TRBJ2-1	TGTGCCAGCAGCCCCAGGGACAGGAGGGGCAATGAGCAGTTCTTC	CASSPRDRRGNEQFF
TRBD1	few	TRBV5-4	TRBJ2-2	TGTGCCAGCAGCATCCGGGACAGGAACACCGGGGAGCTGTTTTTT	CASSIRDRNTGELFF
TRBD1	-	TRBV11-2	TRBJ1-6	TGTGCCAGCAGCTTTGAGGGACAGGGCAATTCACCCCTCCACTTT	CASSFEGQGNSPLHF
TRBD1	few	TRBV28	TRBJ2-5	TGTGCCAGCAGTTTTGTCGGGGAGACAGGGGGCCGAGAGACCCAGTACTTC	CASSFVGETGGRETQYF
-	-	TRBV10-3	TRBJ1-5	TGTGCCATCGGCAGGAATAATCAGCCCCAGCATTTT	CAIGRNNQPQHF
-	-	TRBV19	TRBJ2-4	TGTGCCAGTAGTATGGGGTTGACGGGAAACATTCAGTACTTC	CASSMGLTGNIQYF
-	many	TRBV7-2	TRBJ2-6	TGTGCCAGCAGCTTAGAAGCAGGACACGTCCTGACTTTC	CASSLEAGHVLTF
-	-	TRBV19	TRBJ2-2	TGTGCCAGCCAAATAGTCGGGCTAGCCCGAAACACCGGGGAGCTGTTTTTT	CASQIVGLARNTGELFF
-	-	TRBV10-2	TRBJ1-1	TGCGCCAGCAGTTACAGAATACACACTGAAGCTTTCTTT	CASSYRIHTEAFF
-	-	TRBV7-8	TRBJ2-5	TGTGCCAGCAGCTTAGAGGTTGCCCAGTACTTC	CASSLEVAQYF
TRBD1	-	TRBV19	TRBJ2-7	TGTGCCACCAAATACCCAGGGGGAGAGTACGAGCAGTACTTC	CATKYPGGEYEQYF
-	-	TRBV6-1	TRBJ2-1	TGTGCCAGCAGTGAAGAGATCACGCAGTTCTTC	CASSEEITQFF
TRBD1	-	TRBV27	TRBJ1-6	TGTGCCAGCGGCTCGGACAGGGCGAATTCACCCCTCCACTTT	CASGSDRANSPLHF
-	-	TRBV6-8	TRBJ1-4	TGTGCCCTGGGGGGCAGAACTCTCGCGTACTCCACAACTAATGAAAAACTGTTTTTT	CALGGRTLAYSTTNEKLFF